The entry below describes one T cell receptor beta chain. Its specificity is not known. The data belong to a study of T-cell memory formation after mild COVID-19. Overall study: Clustering of TCRs was largely donor specific. Whole-study findings and limits: Pre-infection memory contained some responding clones, which suggested that cross-reactive memory had joined.

From 5'RACE with constant-segment primers came TCR alpha and TCR beta cDNA libraries that carried sample barcodes and UMIs. Each CDR3 protein gets one entry after TCRdb re-called the 5' RACE reads with MiXCR. Here the sample spans about 200,000 distinct CDR3 sequences, 16% being singletons. This CDR3 region has 14 residues. Looked up from germline, CDR1 is SQVTM and CDR2 is ANQGSEA. V trimming: 5 bases; J trimming: 2 bases; junction bases outside the gene matches: 7. The chain couples TRBV29-1 to TRBJ2-7; the match to TRBD1 covers 9 bases. The receptor was isolated from an adult woman who had mild COVID-19 (a few samples of this study predate the infection). Cell type and time point are not known. Sequenced input: PBMCs or a T cell subset sorted from them (not recorded which). This chain's CDR3 is CSVLRDRAPYEQYF. Written as DNA, the CDR3 is TGCAGCGTTCTCCGGGACAGGGCCCCCTACGAGCAGTACTTC.